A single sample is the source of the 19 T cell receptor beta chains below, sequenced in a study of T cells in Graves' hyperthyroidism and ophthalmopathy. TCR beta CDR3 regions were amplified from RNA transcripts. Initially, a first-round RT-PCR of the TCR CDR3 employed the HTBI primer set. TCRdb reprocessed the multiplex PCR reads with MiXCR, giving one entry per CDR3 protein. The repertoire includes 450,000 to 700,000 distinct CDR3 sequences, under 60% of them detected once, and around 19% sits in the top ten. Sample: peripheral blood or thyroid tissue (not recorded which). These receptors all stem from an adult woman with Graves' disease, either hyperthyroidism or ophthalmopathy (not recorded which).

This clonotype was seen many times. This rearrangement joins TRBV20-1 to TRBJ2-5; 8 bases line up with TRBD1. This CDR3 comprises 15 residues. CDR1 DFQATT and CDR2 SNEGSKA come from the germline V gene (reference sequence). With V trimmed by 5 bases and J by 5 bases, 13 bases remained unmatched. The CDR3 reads CSAEKRTGWGETQYF. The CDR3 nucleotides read TGCAGTGCTGAGAAAAGGACAGGGTGGGGGGAGACCCAGTACTTC.

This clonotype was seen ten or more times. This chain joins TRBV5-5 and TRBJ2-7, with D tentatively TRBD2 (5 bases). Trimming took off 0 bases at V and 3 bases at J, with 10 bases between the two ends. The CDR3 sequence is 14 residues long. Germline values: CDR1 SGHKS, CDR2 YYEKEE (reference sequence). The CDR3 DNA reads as TGTGCCAGCAGCTTGGTTGCTAGCATCTACGAGCAGTACTTC. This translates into CASSLVASIYEQYF.

CDR3 coding DNA: TGCGCCAGCAGCTTCACGGGATTAAACACTGAAGCTTTCTTT. It translates to CASSFTGLNTEAFF. The chain has TRBV5-1 and TRBJ1-1; D unclear. Germline values: CDR1 SGHRS, CDR2 YFSETQ. Between the trimmed V and J ends, which lost 2 bases and 2 bases, there was a span of 10 bases. The length of the CDR3 is 14 residues.

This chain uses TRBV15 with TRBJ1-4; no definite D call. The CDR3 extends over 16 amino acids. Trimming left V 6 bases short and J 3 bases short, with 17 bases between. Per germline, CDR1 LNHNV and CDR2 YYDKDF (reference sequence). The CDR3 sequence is CATSPRTSGANEKLFF. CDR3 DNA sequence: TGTGCCACCAGTCCTAGGACTAGCGGGGCTAATGAAAAACTGTTTTTT. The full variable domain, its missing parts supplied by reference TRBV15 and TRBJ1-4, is DAMVIQNPRYQVTQFGKPVTLSCSQTLNHNVMYWYQQKSSQAPKLLFHYYDKDFNNEADTPDNFQSRRPNTSFCFLDIRSPGLGDTAMYLCATSPRTSGANEKLFFGSGTQLSVL.

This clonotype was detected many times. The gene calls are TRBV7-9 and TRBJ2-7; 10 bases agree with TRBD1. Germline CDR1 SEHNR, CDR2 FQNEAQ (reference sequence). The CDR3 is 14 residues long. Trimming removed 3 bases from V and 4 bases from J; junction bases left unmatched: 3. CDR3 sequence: CASSFDRGQYEQYF. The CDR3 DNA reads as TGTGCCAGCAGCTTCGACAGGGGGCAATACGAGCAGTACTTC.

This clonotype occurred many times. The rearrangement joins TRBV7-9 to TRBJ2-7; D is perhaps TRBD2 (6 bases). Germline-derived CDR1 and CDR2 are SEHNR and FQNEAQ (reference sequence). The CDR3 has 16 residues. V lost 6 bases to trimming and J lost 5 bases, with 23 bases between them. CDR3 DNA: TGTGCCAGCAGTCGAGGCGGGGTGCAGGGAGGCAACGAGCAGTACTTC. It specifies CASSRGGVQGGNEQYF.

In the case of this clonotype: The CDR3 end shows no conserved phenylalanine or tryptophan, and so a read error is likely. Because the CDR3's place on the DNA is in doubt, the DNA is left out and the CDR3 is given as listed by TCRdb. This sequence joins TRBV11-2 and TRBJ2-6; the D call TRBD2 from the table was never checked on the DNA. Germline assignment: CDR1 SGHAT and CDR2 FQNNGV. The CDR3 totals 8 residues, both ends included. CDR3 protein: CASSRDSG.

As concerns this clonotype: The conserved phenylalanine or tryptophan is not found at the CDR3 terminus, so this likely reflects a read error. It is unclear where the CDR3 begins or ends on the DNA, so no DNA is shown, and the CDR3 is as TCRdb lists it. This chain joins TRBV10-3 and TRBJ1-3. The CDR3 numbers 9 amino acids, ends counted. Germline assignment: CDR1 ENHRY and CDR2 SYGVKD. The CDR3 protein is CAISERGLA.

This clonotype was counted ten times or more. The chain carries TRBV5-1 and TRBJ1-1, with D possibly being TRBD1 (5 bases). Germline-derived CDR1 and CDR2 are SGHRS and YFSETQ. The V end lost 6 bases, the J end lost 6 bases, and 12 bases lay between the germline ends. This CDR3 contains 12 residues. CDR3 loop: CASTPGGSEAFF. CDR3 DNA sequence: TGCGCCAGCACCCCTGGGGGTTCTGAAGCTTTCTTT.

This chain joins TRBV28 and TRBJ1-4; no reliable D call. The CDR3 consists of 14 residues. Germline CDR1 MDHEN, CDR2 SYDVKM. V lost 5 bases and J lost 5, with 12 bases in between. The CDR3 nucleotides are TGTGCCAGCAGTGGAGGGTTTTTGAATGAAAAACTGTTTTTT. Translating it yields CASSGGFLNEKLFF.

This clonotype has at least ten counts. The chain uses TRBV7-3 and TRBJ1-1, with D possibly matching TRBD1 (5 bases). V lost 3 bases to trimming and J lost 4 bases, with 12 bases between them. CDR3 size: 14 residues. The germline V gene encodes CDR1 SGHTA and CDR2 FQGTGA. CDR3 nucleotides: TGTGCCAGCAGCTTCCAGGGCTGGGGCACTGAAGCTTTCTTT. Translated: CASSFQGWGTEAFF.

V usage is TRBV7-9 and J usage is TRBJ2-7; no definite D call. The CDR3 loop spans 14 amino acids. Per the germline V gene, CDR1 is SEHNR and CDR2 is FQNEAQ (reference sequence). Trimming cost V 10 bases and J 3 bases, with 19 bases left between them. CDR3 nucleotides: TGTGCCACTGCTAGTGGGCAGCGACTCTACGAGCAGTACTTC. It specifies CATASGQRLYEQYF.

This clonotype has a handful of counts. CDR3 in DNA: TGTGCCAGCAGTGCTGCCGTGGGGGATGAGCAGTTCTTC. Its translation: CASSAAVGDEQFF. The chain links TRBV2 to TRBJ2-1; D tentatively reads TRBD1 or TRBD2 (5 bases each). V lost 4 bases and J 8 bases, leaving 12 bases between the germline ends. The CDR3 is made up of 13 amino acids. CDR1 SNHLY and CDR2 FYNNEI come from the germline V gene.

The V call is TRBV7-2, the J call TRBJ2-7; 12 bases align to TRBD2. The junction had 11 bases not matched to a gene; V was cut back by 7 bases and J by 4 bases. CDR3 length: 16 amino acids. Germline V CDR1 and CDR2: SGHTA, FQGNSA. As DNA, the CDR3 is TGTGCCAGCATACCTTTGCTAGCGGGAGGGGGGTACGAGCAGTACTTC. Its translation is CASIPLLAGGGYEQYF.

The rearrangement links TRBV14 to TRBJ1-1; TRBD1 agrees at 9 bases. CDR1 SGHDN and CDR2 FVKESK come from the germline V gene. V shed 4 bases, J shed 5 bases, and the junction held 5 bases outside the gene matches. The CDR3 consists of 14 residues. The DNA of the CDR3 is TGTGCCAGCAGCCTAATCGACAGGGGGACTGAAGCTTTCTTT. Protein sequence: CASSLIDRGTEAFF. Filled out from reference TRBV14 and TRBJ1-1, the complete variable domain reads EAGVTQFPSHSVIEKGQTVTLRCDPISGHDNLYWYRRVMGKEIKFLLHFVKESKQDESGMPNNRFLAERTGGTYSTLKVQPAELEDSGVYFCASSLIDRGTEAFFGQGTRLTVV.

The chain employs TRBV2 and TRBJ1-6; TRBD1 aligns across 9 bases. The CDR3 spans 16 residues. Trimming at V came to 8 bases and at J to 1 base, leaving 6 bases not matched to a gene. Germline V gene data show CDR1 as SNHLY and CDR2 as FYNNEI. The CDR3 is CASRRDRVSYNSPLHF. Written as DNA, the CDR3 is TGTGCCAGCCGAAGGGACAGGGTTTCCTATAATTCACCCCTCCACTTT.

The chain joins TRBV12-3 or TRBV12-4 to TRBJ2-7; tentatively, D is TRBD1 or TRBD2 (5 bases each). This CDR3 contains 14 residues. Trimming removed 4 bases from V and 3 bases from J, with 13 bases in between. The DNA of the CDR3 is TGTGCCAGCAGTTCTGAGGGGTTAGACTACGAGCAGTACTTC. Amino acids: CASSSEGLDYEQYF.

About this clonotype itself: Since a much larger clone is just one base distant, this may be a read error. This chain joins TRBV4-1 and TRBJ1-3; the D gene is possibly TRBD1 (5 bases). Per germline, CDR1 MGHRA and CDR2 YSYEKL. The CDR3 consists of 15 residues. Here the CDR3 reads CARSQDWGNRNTIYF. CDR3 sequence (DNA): TGCGCCCGCAGCCAAGATTGGGGGAATAGAAACACCATATATTTT.

The CDR3 is CAISTGVGGETEAFF. The CDR3 DNA reads TGTGCCATCAGCACAGGGGTGGGCGGAGAGACTGAAGCTTTCTTT. The chain is built from TRBV10-3 and TRBJ1-1; 7 nucleotides match TRBD1. Losses at the gene ends were 6 bases for V and 5 bases for J; bases not matched to a gene: 12. Germline CDR1 reads ENHRY; CDR2 reads SYGVKD. The CDR3 contains 15 residues.